The next 5 T cell receptor beta chains were all read from a single sample in a study of blood T cell repertoires in COVID-19. Repertoires were generated with immunoSEQ multiplex PCR, while TCRdb's copy carries only in-frame clones and drops some. The sample records 95,000 to 120,000 clones, approximately 85% being singletons. The sequenced material came from peripheral blood. These receptors were taken from a woman aged 55-75 years with COVID-19, enrolled during active disease.

V and J are TRBV7-3 and TRBJ2-1, with no clear D. Trimming took off 2 bases at V and 5 bases at J, with 7 bases between the two ends. Germline V gene data show CDR1 as SGHTA and CDR2 as FQGTGA. The CDR3 covers 13 residues. This CDR3 reads CASSLGSNNEQFF. CDR3 DNA: TGTGCCAGCAGCTTAGGTAGCAACAATGAGCAGTTCTTC.

The V gene is TRBV6-5, the J gene TRBJ2-3; D may be TRBD1 (6 bases). The CDR3 is 14 amino acids. Per germline, CDR1 MNHEY and CDR2 SVGAGI. V gave up 5 bases and J gave up 2 bases, with 11 bases separating them. This CDR3 reads CASSNRVITDTQYF. CDR3 sequence (DNA): TGTGCCAGCAGTAACAGGGTGATCACAGATACGCAGTATTTT.

The rearrangement uses TRBV7-3 and TRBJ2-5; possible D gene TRBD1, 6 bases. Per germline, CDR1 SGHTA and CDR2 FQGTGA. The V gene lost 3 bases and the J gene lost 2 bases, with 10 bases spanning the gap. There are 14 residues in the CDR3. The CDR3 DNA follows: TGTGCCAGCAGCTTTGGGACAATACAAGAGACCCAGTACTTC. Translation gives CASSFGTIQETQYF.

This clone was recorded a few times. The chain combines TRBV4-3 with TRBJ2-3, with 12 bases fitting TRBD2. Germline V gene sequence: CDR1 LGHNA, CDR2 YSLEER. V dropped 2 bases and J dropped 2; count of bases not matched to a gene: 2. The CDR3 is 16 amino acids. This CDR3 is CASSQRLAGDTDTQYF. Here the CDR3 DNA reads TGCGCCAGCAGCCAACGACTAGCGGGGGACACAGATACGCAGTATTTT.

This clone came up a few times. V usage is TRBV9 and J usage is TRBJ1-2; maybe TRBD1 (5 bases). CDR3 length: 16 amino acids. V was cut by 3 bases and J by 2 bases, with 17 bases left in between. Germline V gene lookup returns CDR1 SGDLS and CDR2 YYNGEE. CDR3 in DNA: TGTGCCAGCAGCGAGGGGTTGTGGGGAGGCAACTATGGCTACACCTTC. Translating gives CASSEGLWGGNYGYTF. Complete variable domain (other parts from reference TRBV9 and TRBJ1-2): DSGVTQTPKHLITATGQRVTLRCSPRSGDLSVYWYQQSLDQGLQFLIQYYNGEERAKGNILERFSAQQFPDLHSELNLSSLELGDSALYFCASSEGLWGGNYGYTFGSGTRLTVV.